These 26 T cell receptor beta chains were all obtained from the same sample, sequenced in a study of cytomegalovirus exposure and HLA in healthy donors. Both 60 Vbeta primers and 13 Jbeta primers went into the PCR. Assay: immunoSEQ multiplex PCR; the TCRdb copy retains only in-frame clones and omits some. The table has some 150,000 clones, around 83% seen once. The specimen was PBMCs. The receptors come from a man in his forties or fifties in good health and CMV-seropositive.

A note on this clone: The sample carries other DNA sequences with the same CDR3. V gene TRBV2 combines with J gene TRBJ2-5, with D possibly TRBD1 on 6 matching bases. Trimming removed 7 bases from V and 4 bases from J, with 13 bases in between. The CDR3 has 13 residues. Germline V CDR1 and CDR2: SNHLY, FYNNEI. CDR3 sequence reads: CASTRGPRETQYF. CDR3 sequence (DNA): TGTGCCAGCACCAGGGGTCCCAGAGAGACCCAGTACTTC.

The CDR3 DNA reads TGTGCCAGCAGAACCCCAGGGGAGAACGAGCAGTACTTC. Its translation is CASRTPGENEQYF. The chain uses TRBV7-9 and TRBJ2-7; D perhaps matches TRBD1 (6 bases). Deletions cut 6 bases from V and 5 bases from J, with 14 bases between. Germline lookup yields CDR1 SEHNR and CDR2 FQNEAQ (reference sequence). The CDR3 runs 13 residues.

The CDR3 reads CASSYTGTAHSGANVLTF. The CDR3 DNA follows: TGTGCCAGCAGCTACACCGGGACAGCCCACTCTGGGGCCAACGTCCTGACTTTC. The chain combines TRBV7-2 with TRBJ2-6; 7 positions match TRBD1. V trimming: 4 bases; J trimming: 0 bases; junction bases outside the gene matches: 9. CDR1 is SGHTA and CDR2 is FQGNSA in the germline V gene. This CDR3 contains 18 residues.

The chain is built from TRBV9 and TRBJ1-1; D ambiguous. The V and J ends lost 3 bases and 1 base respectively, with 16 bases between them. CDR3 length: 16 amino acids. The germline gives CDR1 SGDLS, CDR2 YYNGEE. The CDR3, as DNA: TGTGCCAGCAGCGGCAGAGGGAGGCGGACGAACACTGAAGCTTTCTTT. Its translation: CASSGRGRRTNTEAFF.

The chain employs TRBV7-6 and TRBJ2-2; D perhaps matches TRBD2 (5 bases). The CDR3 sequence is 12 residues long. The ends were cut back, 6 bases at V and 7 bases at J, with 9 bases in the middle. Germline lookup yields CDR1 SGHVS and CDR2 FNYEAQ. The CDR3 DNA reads TGTGCCAGCAGTCCTGAGGGCGGGGAGCTGTTTTTT. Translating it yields CASSPEGGELFF.

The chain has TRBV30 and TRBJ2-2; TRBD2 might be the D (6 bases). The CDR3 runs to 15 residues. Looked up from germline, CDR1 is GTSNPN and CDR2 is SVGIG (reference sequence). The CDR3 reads CATSWWRENTGELFF. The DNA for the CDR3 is TGTGCGACTAGTTGGTGGCGGGAGAACACCGGGGAGCTGTTTTTT.

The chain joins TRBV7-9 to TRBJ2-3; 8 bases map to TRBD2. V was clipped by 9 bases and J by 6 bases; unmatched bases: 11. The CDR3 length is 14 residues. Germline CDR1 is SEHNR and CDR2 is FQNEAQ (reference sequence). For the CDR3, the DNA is TGTGCCAGTGCCGTAGGGACTAGAACCGATACGCAGTATTTT. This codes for CASAVGTRTDTQYF.

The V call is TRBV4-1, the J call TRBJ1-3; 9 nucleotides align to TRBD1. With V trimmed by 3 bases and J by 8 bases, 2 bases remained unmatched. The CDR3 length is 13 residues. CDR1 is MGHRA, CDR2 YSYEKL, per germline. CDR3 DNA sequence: TGCGCCAGCAGCCAGTACAGGGGGCACACCATATATTTT. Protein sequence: CASSQYRGHTIYF.

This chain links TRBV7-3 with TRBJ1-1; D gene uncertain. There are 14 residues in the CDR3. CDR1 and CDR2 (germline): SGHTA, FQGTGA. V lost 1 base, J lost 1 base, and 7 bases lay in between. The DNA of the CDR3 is TGTGCCAGCAGCTTAAATTCCGGGAACACTGAAGCTTTCTTT. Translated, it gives CASSLNSGNTEAFF.

The DNA of the CDR3 is TGCGCCAGCAGCCAAGATCTGTCGGGGTACGAGCAGTACTTC. Its protein product is CASSQDLSGYEQYF. The chain uses TRBV4-3 and TRBJ2-7, with D tentatively TRBD2 (5 bases). The CDR3 runs to 14 residues. Germline V gene data show CDR1 as LGHNA and CDR2 as YSLEER. V lost 0 bases to trimming and J lost 4 bases, with 10 bases between them.

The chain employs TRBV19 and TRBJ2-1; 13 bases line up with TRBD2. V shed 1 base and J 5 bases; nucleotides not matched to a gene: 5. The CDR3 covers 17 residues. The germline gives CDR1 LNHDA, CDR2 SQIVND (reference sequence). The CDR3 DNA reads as TGTGCCAGTAGTATAGGTACTAGCGGGAGGGTGGACAATGAGCAGTTCTTC. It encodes CASSIGTSGRVDNEQFF.

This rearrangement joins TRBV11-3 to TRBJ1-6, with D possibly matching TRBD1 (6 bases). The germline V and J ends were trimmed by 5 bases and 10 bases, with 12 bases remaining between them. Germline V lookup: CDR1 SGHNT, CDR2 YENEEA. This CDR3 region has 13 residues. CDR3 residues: CASSPRGGSPLHF. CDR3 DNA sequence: TGTGCCAGCAGCCCCAGAGGGGGATCACCCCTCCACTTT. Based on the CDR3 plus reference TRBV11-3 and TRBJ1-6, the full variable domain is EAGVVQSPRYKIIEKKQPVAFWCNPISGHNTLYWYLQNLGQGPELLIRYENEEAVDDSQLPKDRFSAERLKGVDSTLKIQPAELGDSAVYLCASSPRGGSPLHFGNGTRLTVT.

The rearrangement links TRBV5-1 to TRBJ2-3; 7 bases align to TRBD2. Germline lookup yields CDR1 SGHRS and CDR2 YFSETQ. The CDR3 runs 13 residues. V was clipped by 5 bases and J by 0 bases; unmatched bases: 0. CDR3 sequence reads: CASRTSSTDTQYF. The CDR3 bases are TGCGCCAGCAGGACTAGCAGCACAGATACGCAGTATTTT.

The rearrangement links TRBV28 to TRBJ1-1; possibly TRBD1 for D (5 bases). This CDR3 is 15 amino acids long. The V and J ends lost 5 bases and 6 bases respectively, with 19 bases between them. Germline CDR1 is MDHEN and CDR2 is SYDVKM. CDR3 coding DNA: TGTGCCAGCAGTCCCCGAGGTCAGGGTTACGCTGAAGCTTTCTTT. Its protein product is CASSPRGQGYAEAFF. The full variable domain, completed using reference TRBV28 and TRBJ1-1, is DVKVTQSSRYLVKRTGEKVFLECVQDMDHENMFWYRQDPGLGLRLIYFSYDVKMKEKGDIPEGYSVSREKKERFSLILESASTNQTSMYLCASSPRGQGYAEAFFGQGTRLTVV.

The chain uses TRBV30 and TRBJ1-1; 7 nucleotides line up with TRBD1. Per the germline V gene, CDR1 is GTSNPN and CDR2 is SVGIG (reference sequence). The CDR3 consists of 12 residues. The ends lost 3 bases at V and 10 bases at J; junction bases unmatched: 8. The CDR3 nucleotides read TGTGCCTGGAGACCACAGGGGATTCCAGCTTTCTTT. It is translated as CAWRPQGIPAFF.

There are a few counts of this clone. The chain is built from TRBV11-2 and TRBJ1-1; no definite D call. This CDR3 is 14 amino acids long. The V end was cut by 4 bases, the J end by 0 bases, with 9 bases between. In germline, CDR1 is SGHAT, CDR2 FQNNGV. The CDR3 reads CASSSLELNTEAFF. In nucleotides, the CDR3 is TGTGCCAGCAGCTCCTTAGAGCTGAACACTGAAGCTTTCTTT.

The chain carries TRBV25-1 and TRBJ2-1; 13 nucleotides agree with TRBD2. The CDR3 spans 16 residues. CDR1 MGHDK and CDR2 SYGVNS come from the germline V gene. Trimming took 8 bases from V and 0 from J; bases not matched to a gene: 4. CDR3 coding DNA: TGTGCCAGCCAGGGACTAGCGGGAAGCTCCTACAATGAGCAGTTCTTC. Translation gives CASQGLAGSSYNEQFF.

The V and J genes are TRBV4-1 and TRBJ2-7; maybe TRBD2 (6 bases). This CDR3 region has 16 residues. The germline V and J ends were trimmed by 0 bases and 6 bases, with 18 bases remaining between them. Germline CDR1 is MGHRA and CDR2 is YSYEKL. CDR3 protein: CASSQDRFGSRSEQYF. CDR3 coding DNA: TGCGCCAGCAGCCAAGACAGGTTCGGGAGTAGAAGCGAGCAGTACTTC.

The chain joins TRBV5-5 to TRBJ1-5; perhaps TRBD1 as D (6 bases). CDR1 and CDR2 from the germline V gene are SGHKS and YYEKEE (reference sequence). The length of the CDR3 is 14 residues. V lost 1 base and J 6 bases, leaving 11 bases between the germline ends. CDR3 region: CASSLTTGSQPQHF. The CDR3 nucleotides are TGTGCCAGCAGCTTGACAACAGGGAGTCAGCCCCAGCATTTT.

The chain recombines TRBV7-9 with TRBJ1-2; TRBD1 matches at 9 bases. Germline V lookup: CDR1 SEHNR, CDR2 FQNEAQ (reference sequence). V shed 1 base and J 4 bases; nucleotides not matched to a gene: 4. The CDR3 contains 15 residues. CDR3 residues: CASSLGTGEVYGYTF. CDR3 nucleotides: TGTGCCAGCAGCTTAGGGACAGGGGAAGTCTATGGCTACACCTTC.

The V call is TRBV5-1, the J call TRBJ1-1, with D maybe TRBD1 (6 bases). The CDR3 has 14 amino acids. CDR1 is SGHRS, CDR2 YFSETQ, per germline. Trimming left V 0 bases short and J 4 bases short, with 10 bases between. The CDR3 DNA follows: TGCGCCAGCAGCTTGGAACAGGGAATCACTGAAGCTTTCTTT. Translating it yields CASSLEQGITEAFF.

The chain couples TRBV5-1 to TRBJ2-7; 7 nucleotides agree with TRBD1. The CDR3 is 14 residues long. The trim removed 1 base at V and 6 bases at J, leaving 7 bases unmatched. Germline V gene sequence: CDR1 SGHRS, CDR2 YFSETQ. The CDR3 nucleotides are TGCGCCAGCAGCTTGACCGGGACAGCTGGCGAGCAGTACTTC. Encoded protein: CASSLTGTAGEQYF.

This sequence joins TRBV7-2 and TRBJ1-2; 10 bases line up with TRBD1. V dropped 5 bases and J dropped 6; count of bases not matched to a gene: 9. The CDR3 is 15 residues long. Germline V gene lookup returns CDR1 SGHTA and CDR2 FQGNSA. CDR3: CASSTFRTGGNGYTF. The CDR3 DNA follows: TGTGCCAGCAGCACCTTTAGGACAGGGGGGAATGGCTACACCTTC.

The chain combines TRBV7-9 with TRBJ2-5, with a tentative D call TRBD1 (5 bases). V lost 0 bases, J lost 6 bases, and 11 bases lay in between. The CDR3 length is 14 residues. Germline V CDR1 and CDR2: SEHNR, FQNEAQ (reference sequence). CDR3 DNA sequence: TGTGCCAGCAGCTTAGCAAGCAGGGCTAAGACCCAGTACTTC. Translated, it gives CASSLASRAKTQYF.

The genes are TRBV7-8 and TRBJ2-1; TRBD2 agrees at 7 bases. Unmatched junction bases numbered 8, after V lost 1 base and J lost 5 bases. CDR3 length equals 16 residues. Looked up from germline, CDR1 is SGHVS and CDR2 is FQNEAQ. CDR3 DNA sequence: TGTGCCAGCAGCTTAGTTGGAGTAGCGGGCCACAATGAGCAGTTCTTC. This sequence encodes CASSLVGVAGHNEQFF. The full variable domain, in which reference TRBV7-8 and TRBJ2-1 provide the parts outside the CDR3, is GAGVSQSPRYKVAKRGQDVALRCDPISGHVSLFWYQQALGQGPEFLTYFQNEAQLDKSGLPSDRFFAERPEGSVSTLKIQRTQQEDSAVYLCASSLVGVAGHNEQFFGPGTRLTVL.

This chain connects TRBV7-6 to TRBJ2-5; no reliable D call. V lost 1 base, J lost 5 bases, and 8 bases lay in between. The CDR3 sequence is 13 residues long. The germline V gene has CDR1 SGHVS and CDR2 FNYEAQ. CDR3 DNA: TGTGCCAGCAGCTTAGTCGGTTCGGAGACCCAGTACTTC. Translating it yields CASSLVGSETQYF.